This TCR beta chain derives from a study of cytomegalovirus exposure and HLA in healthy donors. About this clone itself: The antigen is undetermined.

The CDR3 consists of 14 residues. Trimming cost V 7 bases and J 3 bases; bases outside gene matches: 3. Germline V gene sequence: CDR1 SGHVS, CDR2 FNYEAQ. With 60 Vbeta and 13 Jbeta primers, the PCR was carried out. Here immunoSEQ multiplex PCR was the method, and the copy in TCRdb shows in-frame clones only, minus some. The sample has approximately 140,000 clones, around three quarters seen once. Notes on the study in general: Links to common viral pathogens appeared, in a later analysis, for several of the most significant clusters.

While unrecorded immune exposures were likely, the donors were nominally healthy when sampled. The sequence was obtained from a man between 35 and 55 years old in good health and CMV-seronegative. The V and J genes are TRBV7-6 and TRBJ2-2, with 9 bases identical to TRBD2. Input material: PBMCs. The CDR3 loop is CASKRGDDTGELFF. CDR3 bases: TGTGCCAGCAAGCGGGGGGATGACACCGGGGAGCTGTTTTTT.